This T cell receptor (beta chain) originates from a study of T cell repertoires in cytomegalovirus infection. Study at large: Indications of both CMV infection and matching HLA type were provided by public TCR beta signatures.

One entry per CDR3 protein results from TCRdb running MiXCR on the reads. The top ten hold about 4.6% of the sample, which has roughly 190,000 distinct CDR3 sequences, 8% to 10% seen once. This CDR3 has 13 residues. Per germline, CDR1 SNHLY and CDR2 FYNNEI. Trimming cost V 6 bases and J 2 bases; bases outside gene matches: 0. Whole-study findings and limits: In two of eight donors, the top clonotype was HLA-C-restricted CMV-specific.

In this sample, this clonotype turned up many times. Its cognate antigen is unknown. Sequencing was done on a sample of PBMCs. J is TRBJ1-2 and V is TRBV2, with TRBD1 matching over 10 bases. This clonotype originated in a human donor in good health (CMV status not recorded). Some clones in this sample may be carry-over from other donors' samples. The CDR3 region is CASRGQGNYGYTF. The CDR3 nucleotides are TGTGCCAGCAGGGGACAGGGGAACTATGGCTACACCTTC. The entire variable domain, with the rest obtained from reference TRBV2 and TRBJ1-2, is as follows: EPEVTQTPSHQVTQMGQEVILRCVPISNHLYFYWYRQILGQKVEFLVSFYNNEISEKSEIFDDQFSVERPDGSNFTLKIRSTKLEDSAMYFCASRGQGNYGYTFGSGTRLTVV.